The 11 T cell receptor beta chains below come from one sample, sequenced in a study of blood T cell repertoires in COVID-19. TCRdb's table, derived via immunoSEQ multiplex PCR, lists solely in-frame clones and lacks some. The sample lists more than 200,000 clones; more than 75% were seen once. Sequences were obtained from peripheral blood. The source of these receptors is a man over 45 with COVID-19, enrolled during active disease.

This rearrangement joins TRBV5-8 to TRBJ2-7; possible D gene TRBD2, 6 bases. The germline V and J ends were trimmed by 5 bases and 5 bases, with 20 bases remaining between them. The CDR3 length is 15 residues. Germline values: CDR1 SGHTS, CDR2 YDEGEE. The CDR3 is CASRAGTWLRDEQYF. CDR3 sequence (DNA): TGTGCCAGCAGGGCCGGGACTTGGCTGAGGGACGAGCAGTACTTC.

The V gene is TRBV7-3, the J gene TRBJ2-7; TRBD2 agrees at 10 bases. The CDR3 length is 14 residues. Germline CDR1 is SGHTA and CDR2 is FQGTGA. V lost 5 bases to trimming and J lost 6 bases; unmatched junction nucleotides: 7. CDR3 in amino acids: CASSPSSGGSEQYF. CDR3 in DNA: TGTGCCAGCAGCCCATCTAGCGGGGGAAGCGAGCAGTACTTC.

This clone has just one count. The chain carries TRBV28 and TRBJ1-5, with TRBD1 as a possible D gene (5 bases). Trimming removed 5 bases from V and 7 bases from J, with 9 bases in between. The germline gives CDR1 MDHEN, CDR2 SYDVKM. There are 12 residues in the CDR3. This CDR3 is CASSGGRQPQHF. The CDR3 bases are TGTGCCAGCAGTGGGGGGAGACAGCCCCAGCATTTT.

The chain is built from TRBV18 and TRBJ2-1; 12 nucleotides line up with TRBD2. The J segment lost 8 bases and the V segment lost 4 bases, leaving 15 bases of the junction unmatched. The CDR3 consists of 18 residues. Germline lookup yields CDR1 KGHSH and CDR2 LQKENI. For the CDR3, the DNA is TGTGCCAGCTCACTGGGGCGACTAGCGGGGGCTTCAGGAGATGAGCAGTTCTTC. Protein: CASSLGRLAGASGDEQFF.

V usage is TRBV29-1 and J usage is TRBJ1-4, with no clear D. This CDR3 is built from 13 residues. CDR1 is SQVTM and CDR2 is ANQGSEA in the germline V gene. The V end was cut by 4 bases, the J end by 3 bases, with 9 bases between. For the CDR3, the DNA is TGCAGCGTTGCGGGGTTACCTAATGAAAAACTGTTTTTT. Translation: CSVAGLPNEKLFF.

V and J are TRBV5-6 and TRBJ1-6, with no clear D. CDR3 length: 19 amino acids. Germline V gene data show CDR1 as SGHDT and CDR2 as YYEEEE. Trimming removed 3 bases at V and 0 bases at J, with 19 bases between. CDR3 region: CASSYGGWKGSSYNSPLHF. The CDR3 DNA reads as TGTGCCAGCAGCTACGGCGGGTGGAAGGGAAGCTCCTATAATTCACCCCTCCACTTT.

This chain joins TRBV5-1 and TRBJ1-1; possibly TRBD1 for D (5 bases). Trimming cost V 1 base and J 4 bases, with 11 bases left between them. Germline CDR1 and CDR2: SGHRS and YFSETQ. This CDR3 contains 14 residues. The CDR3 is CASSLKGAPTEAFF. CDR3 nucleotide sequence: TGCGCCAGCAGCTTGAAAGGGGCGCCCACTGAAGCTTTCTTT.

This chain uses TRBV12-3 or TRBV12-4 with TRBJ1-5, with a possible D match to TRBD1 (6 bases). The V end lost 8 bases, the J end lost 4 bases, and 12 bases lay between the germline ends. The CDR3 length is 13 residues. The chain's CDR3 is CASGQQGNQPQHF. Here the CDR3 DNA reads TGTGCCAGCGGACAACAGGGAAATCAGCCCCAGCATTTT.

The chain uses TRBV7-2 and TRBJ1-1, with D possibly being TRBD1 (5 bases). The V and J ends lost 5 bases and 5 bases respectively, with 27 bases between them. CDR1 is SGHTA, CDR2 FQGNSA, per germline. This CDR3 comprises 18 residues. Here the CDR3 DNA reads TGTGCCAGCAGCCTTTTTGGGGGTAGTGTCCACGGAGGGACTGAAGCTTTCTTT. Translation: CASSLFGGSVHGGTEAFF.

The rearrangement links TRBV7-3 to TRBJ2-2; D is perhaps TRBD1 (6 bases). Trimming shortened V by 5 bases and J by 6 bases, and 13 bases separated the two germline ends. The CDR3 is made up of 14 amino acids. Germline CDR1 and CDR2: SGHTA and FQGTGA. This chain's CDR3 is CASSLWDIPGELFF. The DNA of the CDR3 is TGTGCCAGCAGCCTCTGGGACATACCCGGGGAGCTGTTTTTT.

This chain uses TRBV6-5 with TRBJ2-2, with D unresolved. In germline, CDR1 is MNHEY, CDR2 SVGAGI. This CDR3 is built from 12 residues. Deletions cut 8 bases from V and 3 bases from J, with 7 bases between. CDR3 amino acids: CASLRYTGELFF. Written as DNA, the CDR3 is TGTGCCAGCCTACGGTACACCGGGGAGCTGTTTTTT.